This section outlines one T cell receptor (beta chain) sequence together with its context. Its antigen is unidentified. The sample has other DNA sequences that encode this CDR3 too. CD45RO-negative cells were positively selected for CCR7, leaving out terminally differentiated effector memory CD45RA+ cells. This sample is part of a study of shared clonotypes between healthy human individuals. Whole-study results and caveats: Clonotype sharing among the donors was expected to vary with sequencing depth. Among the subsets, naive ones generally showed larger estimated richness than memory ones.

Sequencing was performed with immunoSEQ multiplex PCR; in TCRdb, only in-frame clones are kept and a portion is missing. The sample consists of approximately 2,200,000 clones, approximately 94% of them appearing once. The sequenced sample was naive CD8+ T cells from PBMCs. The TCR originated in a man between 18 and 35 years old in good health. Some clones in this sample may be carry-over from other donors' samples.

The CDR3 spells CASSSRDAGELFF. The CDR3 nucleotides are TGTGCCAGCAGCTCCCGAGATGCCGGGGAGCTGTTTTTT. V gene TRBV7-9 combines with J gene TRBJ2-2; D is unresolved. The CDR3 is 13 amino acids. V lost 4 bases and J lost 6, with 9 bases in between. The germline V gene has CDR1 SEHNR and CDR2 FQNEAQ (reference sequence).